The TCR beta chain under discussion was sequenced for a study of T cell responses to AZD1222 COVID-19 vaccine. Study-wide findings and caveats: Seropositive status at baseline applied to only a handful of AZD1222 recipients. Reports say nearly half of spike-specific TCRs go after unmutated variant regions.

This clone was picked up a small number of times. Its antigen is still unknown. Libraries were prepared by immunoSEQ multiplex PCR; TCRdb keeps only in-frame clonotypes and omits some of them. The table has 120,000 to 150,000 clones, around nine tenths seen once; the top ten hold approximately 4%. Germline CDR1 reads SEHNR; CDR2 reads FQNEAQ (reference sequence). The CDR3 is made up of 13 amino acids. V dropped 6 bases and J dropped 3; count of bases not matched to a gene: 3. This chain links TRBV7-9 with TRBJ2-7; 9 nucleotides align to TRBD1. The sequence came from an adult who received the AZD1222 COVID-19 vaccine. The specimen was peripheral blood, collected 28 days after the second AZD1222 dose. Here the CDR3 DNA reads TGTGCCAGCAGGCCGACAGGGGGCTACGAGCAGTACTTC. It yields the protein CASRPTGGYEQYF.